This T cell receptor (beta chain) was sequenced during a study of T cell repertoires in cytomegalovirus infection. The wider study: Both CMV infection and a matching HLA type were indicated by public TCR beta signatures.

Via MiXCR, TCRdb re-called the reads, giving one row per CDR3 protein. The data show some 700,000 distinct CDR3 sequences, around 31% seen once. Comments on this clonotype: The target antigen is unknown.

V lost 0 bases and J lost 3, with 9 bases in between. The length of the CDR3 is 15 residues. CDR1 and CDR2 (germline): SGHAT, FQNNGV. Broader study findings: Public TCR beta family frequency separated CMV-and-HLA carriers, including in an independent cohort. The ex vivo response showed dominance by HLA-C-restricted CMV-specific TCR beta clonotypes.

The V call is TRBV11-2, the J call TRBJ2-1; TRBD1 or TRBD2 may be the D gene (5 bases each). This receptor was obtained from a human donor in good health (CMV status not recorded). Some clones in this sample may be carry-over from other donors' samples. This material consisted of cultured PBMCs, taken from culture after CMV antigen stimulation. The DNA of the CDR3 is TGTGCCAGCAGCTTAGATCATGGGGGCTACAATGAGCAGTTCTTC. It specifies CASSLDHGGYNEQFF.